This T cell receptor (beta chain) was obtained from a study of blood T cell repertoires in COVID-19. V lost 4 bases, J lost 5 bases, and 9 bases stayed unmatched. The CDR3 spans 16 residues. Germline values: CDR1 SGHDT, CDR2 YYEEEE. This clone showed up many times. TCRdb's copy holds only in-frame clones and misses some; the assay was immunoSEQ multiplex PCR. Seen here are roughly 300,000 clones, 87% observed once, and the top ten hold under 6%. This chain links TRBV5-6 with TRBJ1-4; 9 bases line up with TRBD1. This clonotype was obtained from a woman aged 30 to 39 who had recovered from COVID-19. Sequenced: PBMCs or T cells enriched from blood (not recorded which). The CDR3 protein is CASSPEMDRGNEKLFF. CDR3 nucleotides: TGTGCCAGCAGCCCTGAGATGGACAGGGGCAATGAAAAACTGTTTTTT.